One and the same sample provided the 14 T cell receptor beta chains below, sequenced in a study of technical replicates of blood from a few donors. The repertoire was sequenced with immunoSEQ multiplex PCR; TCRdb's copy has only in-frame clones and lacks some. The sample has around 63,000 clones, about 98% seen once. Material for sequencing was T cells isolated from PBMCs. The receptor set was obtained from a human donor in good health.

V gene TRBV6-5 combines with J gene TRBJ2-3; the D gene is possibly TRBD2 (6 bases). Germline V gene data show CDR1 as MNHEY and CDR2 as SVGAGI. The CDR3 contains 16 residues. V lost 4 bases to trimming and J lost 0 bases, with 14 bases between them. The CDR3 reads CASSLGLPYSTDTQYF. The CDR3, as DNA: TGTGCCAGCAGTTTAGGACTACCTTATAGCACAGATACGCAGTATTTT.

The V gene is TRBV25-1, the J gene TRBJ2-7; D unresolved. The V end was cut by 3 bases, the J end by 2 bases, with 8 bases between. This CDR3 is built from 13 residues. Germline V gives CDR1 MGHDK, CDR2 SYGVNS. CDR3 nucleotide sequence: TGTGCCAGCAGTGACGACAAGACCTACGAGCAGTACTTC. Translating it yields CASSDDKTYEQYF.

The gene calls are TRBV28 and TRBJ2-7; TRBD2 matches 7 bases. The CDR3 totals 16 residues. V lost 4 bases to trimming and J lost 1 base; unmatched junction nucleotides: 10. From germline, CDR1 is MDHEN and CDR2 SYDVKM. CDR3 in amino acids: CASSWSGAGESYEQYF. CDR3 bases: TGTGCCAGCAGTTGGAGTGGGGCGGGAGAATCCTACGAGCAGTACTTC.

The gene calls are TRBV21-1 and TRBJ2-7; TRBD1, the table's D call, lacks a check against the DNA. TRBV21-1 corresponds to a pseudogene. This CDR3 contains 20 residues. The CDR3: CASSKDLSFYLDREAYEQYF. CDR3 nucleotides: TGTGCCAGCAGCAAAGATTTGTCCTTTTATTTGGACAGAGAGGCATACGAGCAGTACTTC.

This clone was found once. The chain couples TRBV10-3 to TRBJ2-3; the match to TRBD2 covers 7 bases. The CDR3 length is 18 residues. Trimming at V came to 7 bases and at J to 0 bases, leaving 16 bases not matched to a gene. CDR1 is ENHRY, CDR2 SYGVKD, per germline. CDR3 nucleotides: TGTGCCATCACGGCTAGCGGACGAATCAACACTAGCACAGATACGCAGTATTTT. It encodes CAITASGRINTSTDTQYF.

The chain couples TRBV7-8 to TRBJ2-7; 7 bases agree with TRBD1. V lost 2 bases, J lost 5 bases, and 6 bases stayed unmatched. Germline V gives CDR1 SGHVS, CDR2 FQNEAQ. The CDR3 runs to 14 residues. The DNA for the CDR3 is TGTGCCAGCAGCTTAAAGGGGGCCTTGAACGAGCAGTACTTC. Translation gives CASSLKGALNEQYF.

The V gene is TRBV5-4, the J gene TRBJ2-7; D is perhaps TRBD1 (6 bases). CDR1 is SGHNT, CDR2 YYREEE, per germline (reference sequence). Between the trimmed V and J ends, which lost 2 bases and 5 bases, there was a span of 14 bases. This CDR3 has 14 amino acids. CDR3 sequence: CASSFTTGNHEQYF. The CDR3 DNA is TGTGCCAGCAGCTTTACCACAGGGAACCACGAGCAGTACTTC.

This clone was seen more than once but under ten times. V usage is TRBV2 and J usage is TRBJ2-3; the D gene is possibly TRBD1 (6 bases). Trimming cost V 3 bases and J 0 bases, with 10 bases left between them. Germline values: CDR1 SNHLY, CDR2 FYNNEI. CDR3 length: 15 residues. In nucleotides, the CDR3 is TGTGCCAGCAGTGATAGGACAGCTAGCACAGATACGCAGTATTTT. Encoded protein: CASSDRTASTDTQYF.

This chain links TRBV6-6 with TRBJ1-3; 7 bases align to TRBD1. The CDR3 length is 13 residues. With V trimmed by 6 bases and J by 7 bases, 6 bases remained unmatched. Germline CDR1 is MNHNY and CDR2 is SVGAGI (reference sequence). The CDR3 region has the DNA TGTGCCAGCAGCCCCCGACAGGGTAACACCATATATTTT. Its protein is CASSPRQGNTIYF.

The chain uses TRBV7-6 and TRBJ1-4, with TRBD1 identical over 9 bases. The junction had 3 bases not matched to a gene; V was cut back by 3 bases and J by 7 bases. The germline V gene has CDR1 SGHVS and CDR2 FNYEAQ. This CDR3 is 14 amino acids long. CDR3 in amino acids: CASSFGQGTEKLFF. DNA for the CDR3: TGTGCCAGCAGCTTCGGACAGGGGACTGAAAAACTGTTTTTT. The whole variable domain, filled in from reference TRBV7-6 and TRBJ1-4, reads GAGVSQSPRYKVTKRGQDVALRCDPISGHVSLYWYRQALGQGPEFLTYFNYEAQQDKSGLPNDRFSAERPEGSISTLTIQRTEQRDSAMYRCASSFGQGTEKLFFGSGTQLSVL.

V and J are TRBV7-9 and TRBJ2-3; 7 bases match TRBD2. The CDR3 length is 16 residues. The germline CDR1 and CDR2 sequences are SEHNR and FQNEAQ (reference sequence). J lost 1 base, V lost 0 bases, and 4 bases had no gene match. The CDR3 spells CASSLASLAGTDTQYF. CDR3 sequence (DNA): TGTGCCAGCAGCTTAGCATCGCTAGCGGGCACAGATACGCAGTATTTT.

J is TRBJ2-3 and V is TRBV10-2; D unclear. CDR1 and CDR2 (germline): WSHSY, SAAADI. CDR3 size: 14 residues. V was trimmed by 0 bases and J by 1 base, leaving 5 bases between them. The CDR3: CASSESTRTDTQYF. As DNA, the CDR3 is TGCGCCAGCAGTGAGTCGACACGCACAGATACGCAGTATTTT.

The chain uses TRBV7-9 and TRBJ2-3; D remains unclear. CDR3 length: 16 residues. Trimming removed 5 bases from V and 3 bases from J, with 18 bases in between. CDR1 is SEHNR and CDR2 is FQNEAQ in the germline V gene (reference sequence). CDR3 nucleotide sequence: TGTGCCAGCAGCCCTCTTATGAGAACCCGGACAGATACGCAGTATTTT. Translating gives CASSPLMRTRTDTQYF.

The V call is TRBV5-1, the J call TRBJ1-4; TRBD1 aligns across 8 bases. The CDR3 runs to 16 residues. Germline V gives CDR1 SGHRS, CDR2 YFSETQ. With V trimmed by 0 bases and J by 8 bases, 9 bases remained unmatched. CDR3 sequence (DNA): TGCGCCAGCAGCTTGGTCGGACAGGGTCGGCGCGAAAAACTGTTTTTT. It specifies CASSLVGQGRREKLFF.